This TCR beta chain was recovered during a study of T cell repertoires and HLA-DP antigens (dated 2018 in TCRdb). Study-wide context: The study used an in vitro model of CD4+ T cell alloreactivity against allogeneic HLA-DP presented by transduced HeLa cells. The three donors were two male and one female, with ages ranging from the 18-to-29 to the 60-to-69 age band. On average, approximately 220 ng of DNA went in for sorted CD137+CD4+ samples, versus about 1,100 ng for pre-culture CD4+ samples. The two alloantigens modelled structurally similar versus dissimilar alloantigens, differing from self at one and about 11 peptide-binding groove amino acids, respectively. Points the paper makes about the study in general: Naive and memory CD4+ repertoires were not analysed separately. Clones undetected before culture had an average cumulative frequency of approximately 38% against one allele versus 50% to 55% against the other. Limitations included only a few donors, a non-physiological HeLa antigen-presenting system, and the use of total CD4+ responder cells. Similar clonality (around 0.4) was observed for sorted CD137+ cells against both alloantigens, and this clonality was much higher than that observed in pre-culture samples (roughly 0.041).

Magnetic bead negative selection was used to isolate untouched CD4+ T cells from Ficoll-separated PBMC, with purity averaging approximately 98%. Untouched CD4+ T cells were isolated with magnetic beads from Ficoll-separated PBMC, and a purity of about 98% was reached with negligible CD8+ contamination. Donors were a few healthy blood donors whose buffy coats supplied peripheral blood mononuclear cells. Each of the three donors was CMV seronegative. The DNeasy Blood & Tissue Kit was used for extraction of genomic DNA. Genomic DNA from sorted CD137+CD4+ cells and from pre-culture CD4+ baseline samples of each subject was subjected to TCRB sequencing. The immunoSEQ multiplex PCR, with forward primers for 54 TRBV segments and reverse primers for 13 TRBJ segments, was used to amplify TCRB CDR3 regions. Pre-culture CD4+ samples were sequenced at deep resolution with a target of 200,000 to 250,000 T cell genomes. Sequencing of amplicons was performed on an Illumina HiSeq System, and 87 bp reads covering the CDR3 were generated. On the study's bioinformatics: Reads were corrected for PCR and sequencing errors, and CDR3 regions were defined by alignment to IMGT reference sequences. Synthetic template pools were used to estimate counts of templates and unique rearrangements. Clonality was computed as 1 minus Pielou's evenness. The Daley-Smith estimator was used to estimate richness. Morisita's index was used to measure repertoire overlap. Clones found in cultured samples but undetected in the pre-culture repertoire of the corresponding donor were defined as low-abundance clones. TCRdb took over this immuneACCESS table, retaining in-frame rearrangements with V and J assigned. Such tables are incomplete; in checked studies, under half of the missing clones stem from an unresolved V gene, and the remainder is unexplained. The DNA gave D and trimming, while V, J and clone size come from that table. The sample yields around 110,000 clones; about 91% were counted once. Less than 0.35% of the sample rests with the top ten.

Including cysteine and phenylalanine, the CDR3 has 13 amino acids. This entry keeps only the CDR3 DNA: 39 bases, framed from base 1. According to the germline V gene, CDR1 reads SGHRS and CDR2 reads YFSETQ. The germline ends are 9 bases apart after V is trimmed by 2 bases and J by 3 bases. As to this clone: This clone's antigen is unknown. No quality values exist for individual bases; no much larger clone is one base distant.

Sequencing was performed on CD4+ T cells from PBMCs. The chain employs TRBV5-1 and TRBJ2-7; matching of 5 bases hints at TRBD2 as the D gene. The TCR originated in a woman under 30 in good health and CMV-seronegative. The DNA reads as follows: TGCGCCAGCAGCTTCCCCGGAGGCTACGAGCAGTACTTC. Its protein is CASSFPGGYEQYF.